This T cell receptor (beta chain) stems from a study of metastatic and nonmetastatic thyroid tumors (dated by TCRdb to the early 2020s). For the wider study: Repertoires from peripheral blood and from tumor or nodule tissue samples of malignant and benign thyroid patients were compared. The paper as a whole reports these results and caveats: TCR beta diversity was reported as significantly higher in malignant tumors than in benign nodules, in both blood and tumor samples.

No patient had received any treatment before thyroid surgery. Patient clinical samples collected from 2012 to 2018 were retrospectively analysed using T-cell receptor beta sequencing. The protocol used for the library was PCR. Sequencing was performed on an Illumina HiSeq 4000. High-throughput sequencing was used to profile the TCR beta-chain CDR3 region of every patient. On the study's bioinformatics: CDR3 differences across clinicopathological groups were used to build a classifier for discriminating distant-metastatic papillary thyroid cancer patients. To measure repertoire diversity the researchers used the Shannon index, while the Morisita-Horn index served to gauge how similar the tumor and blood repertoires were. Using fastp at Q25 and MiXCR, TCRdb reprocessed the public reads and kept productive beta chains. Here the V and J calls rest on TCRdb's processing, not on the authors' analysis. The sample data list more than 40,000 clones, and 3.2% of these were observed just once. Jointly, the top ten make up roughly 9.1% of the sample.

This clone was recorded at least ten times. Its antigen is still unknown. The record has no base qualities; no much larger clone is one base away. Measured from the cysteine to the phenylalanine, the CDR3 is 15 residues long. Here the CDR3 DNA is all that survives: 45 bases in frame from base 1. Clipping removes 4 bases from V and 1 base from J, with 3 as the unmatched junction base count. The germline V gene sets CDR1 to MNHNS and CDR2 to SASEGT. The source material was blood. This clonotype was obtained from a female donor with papillary thyroid cancer or a benign thyroid nodule (not recorded which). Some clones in this sample may be carry-over from other donors' samples. The V and J segments used are TRBV6-1 and TRBJ1-1; TRBD1 matches 10 bases in the middle. At the DNA level, the sequence is TGTGCCAGCAGTGCCGACAGGGGGCGGAACACTGAAGCTTTCTTT. This yields the protein CASSADRGRNTEAFF.